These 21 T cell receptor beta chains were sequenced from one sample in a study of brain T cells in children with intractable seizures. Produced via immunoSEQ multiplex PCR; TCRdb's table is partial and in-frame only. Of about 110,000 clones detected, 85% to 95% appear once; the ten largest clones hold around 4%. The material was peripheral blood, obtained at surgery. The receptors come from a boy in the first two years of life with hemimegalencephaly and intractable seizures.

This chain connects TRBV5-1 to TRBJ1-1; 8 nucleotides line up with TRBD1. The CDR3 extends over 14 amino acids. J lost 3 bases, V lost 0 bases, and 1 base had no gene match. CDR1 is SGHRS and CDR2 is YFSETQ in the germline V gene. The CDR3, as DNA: TGCGCCAGCAGCTTGGGACAGGGGCACACTGAAGCTTTCTTT. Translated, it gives CASSLGQGHTEAFF.

CDR3 sequence reads: CASSQVPGGINTEAFF. The CDR3 DNA reads TGCGCCAGCAGCCAAGTTCCTGGGGGGATAAACACTGAAGCTTTCTTT. This chain joins TRBV4-1 and TRBJ1-1; D perhaps matches TRBD1 (5 bases). V was cut by 1 base and J by 2 bases, with 14 bases left in between. Germline values: CDR1 MGHRA, CDR2 YSYEKL. This CDR3 region has 16 residues.

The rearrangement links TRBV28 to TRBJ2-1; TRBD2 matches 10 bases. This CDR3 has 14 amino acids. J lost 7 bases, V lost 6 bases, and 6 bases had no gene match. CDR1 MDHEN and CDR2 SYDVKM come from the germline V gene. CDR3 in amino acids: CASRLLAGANEQFF. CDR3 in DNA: TGTGCCAGCAGGCTTCTAGCGGGAGCGAATGAGCAGTTCTTC.

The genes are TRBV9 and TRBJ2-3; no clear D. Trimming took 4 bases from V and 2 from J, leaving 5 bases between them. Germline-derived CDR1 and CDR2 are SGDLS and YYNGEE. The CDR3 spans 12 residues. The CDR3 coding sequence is TGTGCCAGCAGCCCATTCACAGATACGCAGTATTTT. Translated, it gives CASSPFTDTQYF.

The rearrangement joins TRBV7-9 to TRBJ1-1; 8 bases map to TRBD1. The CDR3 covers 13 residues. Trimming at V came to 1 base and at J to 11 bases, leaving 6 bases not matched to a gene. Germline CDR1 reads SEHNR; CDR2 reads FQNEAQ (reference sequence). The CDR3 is CASSLGTGRAAFF. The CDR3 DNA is TGTGCCAGCAGCTTAGGGACAGGGAGGGCGGCTTTCTTT.

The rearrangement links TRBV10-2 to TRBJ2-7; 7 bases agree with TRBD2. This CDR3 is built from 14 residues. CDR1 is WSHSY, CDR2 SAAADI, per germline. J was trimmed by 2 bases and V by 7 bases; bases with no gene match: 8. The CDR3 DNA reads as TGCGCCAGCACGGGCGGGAGAAGTCCCTACGAGCAGTACTTC. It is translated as CASTGGRSPYEQYF.

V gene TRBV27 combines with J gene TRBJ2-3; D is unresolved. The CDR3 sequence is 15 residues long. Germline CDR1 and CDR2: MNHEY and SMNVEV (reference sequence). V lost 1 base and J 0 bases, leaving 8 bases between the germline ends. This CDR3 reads CASSLLGRSTDTQYF. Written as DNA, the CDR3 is TGTGCCAGCAGTTTATTGGGTCGGAGCACAGATACGCAGTATTTT.

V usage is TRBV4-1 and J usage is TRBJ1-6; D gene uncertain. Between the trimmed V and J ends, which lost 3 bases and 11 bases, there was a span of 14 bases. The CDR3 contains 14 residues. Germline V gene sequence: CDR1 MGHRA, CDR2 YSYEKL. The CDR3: CASSHPGREAPLHF. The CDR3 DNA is TGCGCCAGCAGCCACCCCGGACGGGAGGCACCCCTCCACTTT.

The CDR3, as DNA: TGCGCCAGCAGCTTGGTACGGCAGCCCATAGATACGCAGTATTTT. It specifies CASSLVRQPIDTQYF. This chain uses TRBV5-1 with TRBJ2-3; unclear D gene. CDR1 is SGHRS and CDR2 is YFSETQ in the germline V gene. V was shortened by 0 bases and J by 5 bases, with 13 bases between the two germline ends. The CDR3 runs 15 residues. The whole variable domain, filled in from reference TRBV5-1 and TRBJ2-3, reads KAGVTQTPRYLIKTRGQQVTLSCSPISGHRSVSWYQQTPGQGLQFLFEYFSETQRNKGNFPGRFSGRQFSNSRSEMNVSTLELGDSALYLCASSLVRQPIDTQYFGPGTRLTVL.

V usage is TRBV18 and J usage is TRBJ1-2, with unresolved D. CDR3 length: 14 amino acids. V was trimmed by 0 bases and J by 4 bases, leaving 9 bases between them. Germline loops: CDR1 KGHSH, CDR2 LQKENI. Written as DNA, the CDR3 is TGTGCCAGCTCACCACCGAGCGGCAGCTATGGCTACACCTTC. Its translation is CASSPPSGSYGYTF.

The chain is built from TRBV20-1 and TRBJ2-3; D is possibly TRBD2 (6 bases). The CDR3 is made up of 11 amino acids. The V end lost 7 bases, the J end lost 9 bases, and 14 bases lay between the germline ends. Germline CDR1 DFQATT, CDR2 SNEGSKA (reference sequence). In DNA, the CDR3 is TGCAGTGGGGGAGGAGTAGTCACGCAGTATTTT. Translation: CSGGGVVTQYF.

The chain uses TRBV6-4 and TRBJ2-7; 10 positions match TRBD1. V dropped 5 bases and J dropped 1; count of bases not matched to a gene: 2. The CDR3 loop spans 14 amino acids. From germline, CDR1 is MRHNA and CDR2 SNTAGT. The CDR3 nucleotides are TGTGCCAGCAGTCCGGACAGGGGGTCCTACGAGCAGTACTTC. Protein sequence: CASSPDRGSYEQYF.

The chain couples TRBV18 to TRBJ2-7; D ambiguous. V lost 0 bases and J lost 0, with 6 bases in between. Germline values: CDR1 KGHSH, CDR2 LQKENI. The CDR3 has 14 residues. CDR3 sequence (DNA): TGTGCCAGCTCACCACCGGATGGCTCCTACGAGCAGTACTTC. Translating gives CASSPPDGSYEQYF.

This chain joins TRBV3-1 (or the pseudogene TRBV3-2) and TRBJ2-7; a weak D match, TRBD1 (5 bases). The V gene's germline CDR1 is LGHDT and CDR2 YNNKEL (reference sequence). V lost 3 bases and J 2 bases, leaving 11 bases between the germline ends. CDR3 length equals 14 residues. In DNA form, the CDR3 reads TGTGCCAGCAGCCAGTGGGGCCTTGCCTACGAGCAGTACTTC. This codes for CASSQWGLAYEQYF.

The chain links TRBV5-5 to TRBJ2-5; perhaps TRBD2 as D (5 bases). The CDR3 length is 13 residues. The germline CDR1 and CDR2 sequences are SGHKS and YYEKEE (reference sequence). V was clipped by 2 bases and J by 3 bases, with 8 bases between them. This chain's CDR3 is CASSFQTKETQYF. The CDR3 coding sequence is TGTGCCAGCAGCTTCCAGACTAAAGAGACCCAGTACTTC. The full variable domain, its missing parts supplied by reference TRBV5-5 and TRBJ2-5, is DAGVTQSPTHLIKTRGQQVTLRCSPISGHKSVSWYQQVLGQGPQFIFQYYEKEERGRGNFPDRFSARQFPNYSSELNVNALLLGDSALYLCASSFQTKETQYFGPGTRLLVL.

The CDR3 bases are TGTGCCAGCAGCTCCCTAGCGGGGGCGACCTACAATGAGCAGTTCTTC. Encoded protein: CASSSLAGATYNEQFF. V and J are TRBV7-6 and TRBJ2-1; 10 nucleotides match TRBD2. The trim removed 4 bases at V and 2 bases at J, leaving 5 bases unmatched. Germline V gives CDR1 SGHVS, CDR2 FNYEAQ. This CDR3 has 16 residues.

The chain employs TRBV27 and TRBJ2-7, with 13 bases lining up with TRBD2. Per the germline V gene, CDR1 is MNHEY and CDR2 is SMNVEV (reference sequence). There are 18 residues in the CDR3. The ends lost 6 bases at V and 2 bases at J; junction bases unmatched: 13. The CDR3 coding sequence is TGTGCCAGCAGCTTCACTAGCGGGAGGGCCCGGGGTCCCTACGAGCAGTACTTC. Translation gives CASSFTSGRARGPYEQYF.

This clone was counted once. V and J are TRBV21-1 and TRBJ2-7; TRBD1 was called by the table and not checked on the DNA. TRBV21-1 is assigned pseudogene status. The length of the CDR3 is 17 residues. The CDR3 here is CASSFAGDSGLTYEQYF. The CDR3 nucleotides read TGTGCCAGCAGCTTTGCCGGGGACAGCGGGCTAACCTACGAGCAGTACTTC.

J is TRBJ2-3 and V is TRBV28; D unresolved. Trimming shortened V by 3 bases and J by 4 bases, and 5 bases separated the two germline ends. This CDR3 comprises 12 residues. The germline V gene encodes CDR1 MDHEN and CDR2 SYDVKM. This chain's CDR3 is CASSLKPDTQYF. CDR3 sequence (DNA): TGTGCCAGCAGTTTGAAACCAGATACGCAGTATTTT.

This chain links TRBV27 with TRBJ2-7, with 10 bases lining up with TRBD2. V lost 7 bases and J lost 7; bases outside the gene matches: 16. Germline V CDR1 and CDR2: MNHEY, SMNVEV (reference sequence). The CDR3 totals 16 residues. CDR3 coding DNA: TGTGCCAGCACCCCGGGGGCTAGCGGGAGTTTCTGGGAGCAGTACTTC. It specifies CASTPGASGSFWEQYF.

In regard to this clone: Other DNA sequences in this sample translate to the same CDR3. The CDR3, as DNA: TGTGCCAGCAGTGAAGATATGACGGCTCCTGGCTACACCTTC. This codes for CASSEDMTAPGYTF. V gene TRBV2 combines with J gene TRBJ1-2, with D uncertain. The V gene lost 1 base and the J gene lost 7 bases, with 13 bases spanning the gap. The germline V gene encodes CDR1 SNHLY and CDR2 FYNNEI. The CDR3 runs to 14 residues.